The 25 T cell receptor beta chains reported below all come from one sample, sequenced in a study of OX40 agonist ivuxolimab in advanced cancers. Profiling relied on immunoSEQ multiplex PCR, and the TCRdb table lists in-frame clones only, not all of them. Here the sample spans roughly 51,000 clones, 70% to 90% being singletons. Sequencing used CD4+ or CD8+ T cells sorted from blood, obtained in a trial of the OX40 agonist ivuxolimab. The origin of the receptors is an adult with an advanced solid tumor such as melanoma, head and neck, liver or kidney cancer.

V and J are TRBV4-1 and TRBJ2-3, with 10 bases that match TRBD2. V lost 3 bases, J lost 0 bases, and 6 bases stayed unmatched. Germline values: CDR1 MGHRA, CDR2 YSYEKL. The CDR3 spans 17 residues. The CDR3 bases are TGCGCCAGCAGCCATGATCCGACTAGCGGGAGCACAGATACGCAGTATTTT. Translated, it gives CASSHDPTSGSTDTQYF.

The CDR3 reads CASRRTANSNQPQHF. The CDR3 DNA sequence: TGTGCCAGCAGACGGACAGCCAATAGCAATCAGCCCCAGCATTTT. The chain is built from TRBV6-1 and TRBJ1-5; possible D gene TRBD1, 6 bases. The CDR3 is 15 residues long. The germline V gene encodes CDR1 MNHNS and CDR2 SASEGT. Trimming cost V 6 bases and J 0 bases, with 12 bases left between them.

This chain links TRBV10-1 with TRBJ2-5; 8 nucleotides match TRBD1. Losses at the gene ends were 0 bases for V and 4 bases for J; bases not matched to a gene: 4. CDR3 length: 15 amino acids. CDR1 and CDR2 from the germline V gene are WNHNN and SYGVQD (reference sequence). CDR3 nucleotides: TGCGCCAGCAGTGAGTCGGGCAGGGGGCCAGAGACCCAGTACTTC. This translates into CASSESGRGPETQYF.

The J gene is TRBJ2-5, the V gene TRBV19; possible D gene TRBD1, 6 bases. With 3 bases removed from V and 0 bases from J, the gap between germline ends came to 14 bases. The CDR3 is 16 amino acids. The V gene's germline CDR1 is LNHDA and CDR2 SQIVND (reference sequence). The CDR3 DNA sequence: TGTGCCAGTAGTATGTTCAGGGGTGACCACCAAGAGACCCAGTACTTC. This gives the protein CASSMFRGDHQETQYF.

The V call is TRBV5-8, the J call TRBJ1-1; D gene unclear. Germline loops: CDR1 SGHTS, CDR2 YDEGEE. This CDR3 contains 13 residues. The V gene lost 2 bases and the J gene lost 8 bases, with 13 bases spanning the gap. CDR3: CASSFQAPGEAFF. In nucleotides, the CDR3 is TGTGCCAGCAGCTTTCAGGCCCCGGGGGAAGCTTTCTTT.

This chain joins TRBV10-3 and TRBJ2-5; 7 nucleotides align to TRBD1. Germline V gene lookup returns CDR1 ENHRY and CDR2 SYGVKD. V was pared by 4 bases and J by 1 base, with 6 bases of the junction left unmatched. The CDR3 covers 15 residues. CDR3 residues: CAISGRRGTQETQYF. CDR3 sequence (DNA): TGTGCCATCAGTGGCCGCAGGGGGACCCAAGAGACCCAGTACTTC.

V and J are TRBV9 and TRBJ2-3; a possible D gene is TRBD2 (6 bases). The V end lost 0 bases, the J end lost 5 bases, and 10 bases lay between the germline ends. There are 14 residues in the CDR3. Germline V gives CDR1 SGDLS, CDR2 YYNGEE. The CDR3 loop reads CASSVAGAGDTQYF. The CDR3 DNA sequence: TGTGCCAGCAGCGTAGCGGGAGCGGGAGATACGCAGTATTTT.

The chain combines TRBV7-9 with TRBJ2-5, with D perhaps being TRBD1 or TRBD2 (5 bases each). The germline CDR1 and CDR2 sequences are SEHNR and FQNEAQ (reference sequence). The V end was cut by 1 base, the J end by 4 bases, with 13 bases between. This CDR3 spans 15 amino acids. The CDR3 DNA reads as TGTGCCAGCAGCTTAGGAGAGGGGATAGCAGAGACCCAGTACTTC. It codes for CASSLGEGIAETQYF.

This rearrangement joins TRBV6-5 to TRBJ2-1; possibly TRBD1 or TRBD2 for D (5 bases each). The CDR3 consists of 13 residues. Trimming removed 3 bases at V and 9 bases at J, with 12 bases between. Germline V gene sequence: CDR1 MNHEY, CDR2 SVGAGI. The CDR3 DNA reads as TGTGCCAGCAGTTATGTAGGGGACGGTGAGCAGTTCTTC. It encodes CASSYVGDGEQFF.

The chain recombines TRBV5-1 with TRBJ2-1; a possible D gene is TRBD2 (6 bases). V was trimmed by 0 bases and J by 1 base, leaving 11 bases between them. CDR1 and CDR2 (germline): SGHRS, YFSETQ. The CDR3 length is 16 residues. CDR3 nucleotide sequence: TGCGCCAGCAGCTTGGTCGGGAGTGGGTCCTACAATGAGCAGTTCTTC. Its protein product is CASSLVGSGSYNEQFF.

This clone was recorded only once. This chain connects TRBV28 to TRBJ1-5, with a tentative D call TRBD1 (6 bases). Trimming took 5 bases from V and 7 from J, leaving 15 bases between them. There are 14 residues in the CDR3. Germline CDR1 MDHEN, CDR2 SYDVKM. The CDR3 sequence is CASSNTGFRQPQHF. The CDR3 coding sequence is TGTGCCAGCAGTAACACAGGGTTCCGCCAGCCCCAGCATTTT.

The CDR3 DNA sequence: TGTGCCAGCAGTTACGTGGGCGGGCGAGAGACCCAGTACTTC. It yields the protein CASSYVGGRETQYF. This chain connects TRBV6-5 to TRBJ2-5, with D maybe TRBD2 (5 bases). Germline CDR1 is MNHEY and CDR2 is SVGAGI. Trimming stripped 2 bases from V and 4 bases from J, with 11 bases between. There are 14 residues in the CDR3.

The V and J genes are TRBV28 and TRBJ1-1; a possible D gene is TRBD1 (6 bases). Germline assignment: CDR1 MDHEN and CDR2 SYDVKM. V was trimmed by 6 bases and J by 0 bases, leaving 11 bases between them. The CDR3 totals 14 residues. CDR3: CASRPGGMNTEAFF. The CDR3, as DNA: TGTGCCAGCAGACCCGGGGGCATGAACACTGAAGCTTTCTTT.

In this sample, this clone turned up once. The V gene is TRBV11-3, the J gene TRBJ2-3, with TRBD2 matching 8 bases. Per the germline V gene, CDR1 is SGHNT and CDR2 is YENEEA. J gave up 3 bases and V 1 base, and 6 bases lay outside the gene matches. This CDR3 spans 16 amino acids. The DNA for the CDR3 is TGTGCCAGCAGCTTAGGAAAGCGGGAGTCGACAGATACGCAGTATTTT. Protein sequence: CASSLGKRESTDTQYF.

This CDR3 is CASSQVLAGVENEQFF. DNA for the CDR3: TGCGCCAGCAGCCAAGTACTAGCGGGAGTAGAAAATGAGCAGTTCTTC. This rearrangement joins TRBV5-1 to TRBJ2-1; 11 positions agree with TRBD2. Germline CDR1 reads SGHRS; CDR2 reads YFSETQ. The junction had 10 bases not matched to a gene; V was cut back by 4 bases and J by 7 bases. This CDR3 comprises 16 residues.

This rearrangement joins TRBV19 to TRBJ1-2; TRBD1 aligns across 9 bases. CDR1 and CDR2 (germline): LNHDA, SQIVND (reference sequence). V shed 2 bases and J 3 bases; nucleotides not matched to a gene: 1. CDR3 length: 14 amino acids. CDR3 bases: TGTGCCAGTAGTATAACAGGGGGCGACTATGGCTACACCTTC. Protein product: CASSITGGDYGYTF.

The chain uses TRBV7-9 and TRBJ1-4; no clear D. The CDR3 has 15 amino acids. V dropped 5 bases and J dropped 8 bases, with 18 bases sitting between them. Germline CDR1 reads SEHNR; CDR2 reads FQNEAQ (reference sequence). In nucleotides, the CDR3 is TGTGCCAGCAGCCCCGCAGGCCTTAGTACGGAAAAACTGTTTTTT. This translates into CASSPAGLSTEKLFF.

V gene TRBV19 combines with J gene TRBJ2-6; 7 positions agree with TRBD1. The ends lost 4 bases at V and 2 bases at J; junction bases unmatched: 2. The CDR3 consists of 15 residues. The germline V gene encodes CDR1 LNHDA and CDR2 SQIVND (reference sequence). CDR3 bases: TGTGCCAGTAGTACCACAGGGGCTGGGGCCAACGTCCTGACTTTC. Amino acid sequence: CASSTTGAGANVLTF.

The chain links TRBV19 to TRBJ2-6; possibly TRBD1 for D (5 bases). Trimming cost V 8 bases and J 1 base, with 12 bases left between them. Germline V gene lookup returns CDR1 LNHDA and CDR2 SQIVND (reference sequence). The CDR3 runs 15 residues. CDR3 residues: CASSLHRSGANVLTF. The CDR3 DNA sequence: TGTGCCAGTTCTCTCCACAGGTCTGGGGCCAACGTCCTGACTTTC.

This clone came up once. The sample contains more than one DNA sequence encoding this CDR3. The chain joins TRBV11-3 to TRBJ2-2; D uncertain. The CDR3 is 14 residues long. The V gene's germline CDR1 is SGHNT and CDR2 YENEEA. V was cut by 1 base and J by 5 bases, with 8 bases left in between. As DNA, the CDR3 is TGTGCCAGCAGCTTAGTCGGGTTTACCGGGGAGCTGTTTTTT. Translation: CASSLVGFTGELFF.

The chain employs TRBV9 and TRBJ2-3; D may correspond to TRBD1 or TRBD2 (6 bases each). V gave up 10 bases and J gave up 2 bases, with 11 bases separating them. Germline CDR1 SGDLS, CDR2 YYNGEE. The CDR3 is made up of 12 amino acids. The CDR3 nucleotides are TGTGCCTCAGGGGAGGACACAGATACGCAGTATTTT. It translates to CASGEDTDTQYF.

The V call is TRBV7-9, the J call TRBJ2-5; 9 nucleotides line up with TRBD1. Germline-derived CDR1 and CDR2 are SEHNR and FQNEAQ (reference sequence). With 1 base clipped from V and 5 bases from J, the junction kept 2 bases outside the gene matches. CDR3 length: 14 amino acids. The DNA for the CDR3 is TGTGCCAGCAGCTTAGGGGACAGGGCGGAGACCCAGTACTTC. Translated, it gives CASSLGDRAETQYF.

This chain links TRBV4-2 with TRBJ1-1; D is undetermined. CDR3 length: 16 amino acids. The germline gives CDR1 LGHNA, CDR2 YNFKEQ. The V gene lost 1 base and the J gene lost 4 bases, with 16 bases spanning the gap. In DNA, the CDR3 is TGTGCCAGCAGCCAAGGGTATAGGAATCGGGGCACTGAAGCTTTCTTT. Amino acids: CASSQGYRNRGTEAFF.

The J gene is TRBJ1-2, the V gene TRBV6-6; 9 bases line up with TRBD1. J was trimmed by 3 bases and V by 4 bases; bases with no gene match: 6. The CDR3 totals 15 residues. Germline CDR1 MNHNY, CDR2 SVGAGI (reference sequence). CDR3: CASSSRQGVDYGYTF. In DNA form, the CDR3 reads TGTGCCAGCAGTTCCAGACAGGGGGTGGACTATGGCTACACCTTC.

The genes are TRBV5-1 and TRBJ1-5; 7 bases map to TRBD1. This CDR3 region has 13 residues. Trimming cost V 4 bases and J 5 bases; bases outside gene matches: 3. Germline values: CDR1 SGHRS, CDR2 YFSETQ. Written as DNA, the CDR3 is TGCGCCAGCAGCGCAGGGGGAGATCAGCCCCAGCATTTT. It encodes CASSAGGDQPQHF.